This T cell receptor (beta chain) was identified in a study of cytomegalovirus exposure and HLA in healthy donors. Study-level findings and limits: Confirmation was obtained in vitro that three CMV-associated chains are specific for CMV antigens. TCR beta V segments were, for the most part, productive about 87% or about 30% of the time in an earlier analysis.

This clone appeared a single time. What it binds is unknown. Donors were nominally healthy when sampled, though unrecorded immune exposures were likely. Amplification used 60 Vbeta primers and 13 Jbeta primers. TCRdb's table, derived via immunoSEQ multiplex PCR, lists solely in-frame clones and lacks some. This sample has approximately 160,000 clones; just over 70% occur once, and the top ten carry approximately 4.4%. CDR3 size: 20 residues. V gave up 5 bases and J gave up 4 bases, with 32 bases separating them. Germline loops: CDR1 MNHEY, CDR2 SMNVEV (reference sequence). The sequencing input was PBMCs. This chain joins TRBV27 and TRBJ1-2, with D perhaps matching TRBD1 (6 bases). The sequence came from a man younger than 30 in good health and CMV-seropositive. The CDR3 loop is CASSGRTVRRGAINFYGYTF. CDR3 DNA: TGTGCCAGCAGTGGGCGGACAGTAAGGCGAGGGGCCATCAACTTCTATGGCTACACCTTC.